Below are 23 T cell receptor beta chains sequenced from a single sample in a study of cytotoxic CD8 clonotypes in ibrutinib-treated CLL. TCRdb keeps only in-frame clones here, not all; method: immunoSEQ multiplex PCR. The sample yields 300,000 to 400,000 clones, 67% seen once. Sequenced material: PBMCs, taken after 36 months of ibrutinib treatment. These receptors originate from a human donor with chronic lymphocytic leukemia.

This chain links TRBV2 with TRBJ1-2, with a tentative D call TRBD1 (6 bases). From germline, CDR1 is SNHLY and CDR2 FYNNEI. CDR3 length: 16 residues. The V gene lost 3 bases and the J gene lost 3 bases, with 17 bases spanning the gap. CDR3 sequence reads: CASSDGPGDIYYGYTF. CDR3 sequence (DNA): TGTGCCAGCAGTGACGGGCCAGGGGACATCTACTATGGCTACACCTTC.

This clone was picked up a small number of times. The chain has TRBV27 and TRBJ2-7; weak D call: TRBD1 (7 bases). The CDR3 runs 15 residues. CDR1 MNHEY and CDR2 SMNVEV come from the germline V gene (reference sequence). The V and J ends lost 1 base and 2 bases respectively, with 12 bases between them. Here the CDR3 DNA reads TGTGCCAGCAGTTTATATCCAGGGGGGACCTACGAGCAGTACTTC. Residues: CASSLYPGGTYEQYF.

This clone showed up just once. This chain uses TRBV23-1 with TRBJ2-7, with D tentatively TRBD1 (6 bases). TRBV23-1 is classed as an ORF, of uncertain function. V dropped 3 bases and J dropped 5 bases, with 14 bases sitting between them. The CDR3 contains 14 residues. The DNA for the CDR3 is TGCGCCAGCAGTCAGGGACAAACTCTCCACGAGCAGTACTTC. Encoded protein: CASSQGQTLHEQYF.

This rearrangement joins TRBV11-2 to TRBJ2-1, with TRBD2 matching 7 bases. CDR1 is SGHAT, CDR2 FQNNGV, per germline. The CDR3 runs 12 residues. The J segment lost 9 bases and the V segment lost 5 bases, leaving 4 bases of the junction unmatched. This CDR3 reads CASSHRLAEQFF. The CDR3 region has the DNA TGTGCCAGCAGCCATAGACTAGCTGAGCAGTTCTTC.

The rearrangement uses TRBV5-1 and TRBJ1-1; D not resolved. The V gene's germline CDR1 is SGHRS and CDR2 YFSETQ. With 4 bases removed from V and 3 bases from J, the gap between germline ends came to 10 bases. The CDR3 is 13 residues long. For the CDR3, the DNA is TGCGCCAGCAGCCTCGAACCGTACACTGAAGCTTTCTTT. This encodes CASSLEPYTEAFF.

V gene TRBV5-1 combines with J gene TRBJ2-1; the match to TRBD2 covers 12 bases. Trimming at V came to 4 bases and at J to 9 bases, leaving 14 bases not matched to a gene. CDR3 length equals 17 residues. Germline V gene data show CDR1 as SGHRS and CDR2 as YFSETQ. CDR3 protein: CASSPLKLAGGSGEQFF. Written as DNA, the CDR3 is TGCGCCAGCAGCCCTCTCAAGCTAGCGGGAGGGTCGGGTGAGCAGTTCTTC.

J is TRBJ1-2 and V is TRBV5-6; 8 bases are shared with TRBD1. Per germline, CDR1 SGHDT and CDR2 YYEEEE. V gave up 1 base and J gave up 4 bases; unmatched junction bases: 3. The CDR3 length is 14 residues. CDR3 sequence: CASSLSGQAYGYTF. The CDR3 DNA is TGTGCCAGCAGCTTGTCGGGACAGGCCTATGGCTACACCTTC.

V and J are TRBV27 and TRBJ1-2; unclear D gene. The CDR3 is 9 residues long. The V gene lost 6 bases and the J gene lost 8 bases, with 4 bases spanning the gap. The V gene's germline CDR1 is MNHEY and CDR2 SMNVEV (reference sequence). The CDR3 region is CASSGGYTF. CDR3 nucleotides: TGTGCCAGCAGCGGGGGCTACACCTTC.

V is TRBV6-1 and J is TRBJ2-7; 10 nucleotides agree with TRBD2. Germline V gene sequence: CDR1 MNHNS, CDR2 SASEGT. V shed 2 bases and J 3 bases; nucleotides not matched to a gene: 4. The CDR3 length is 15 residues. CDR3 residues: CASSERSSGGYEQYF. CDR3 DNA: TGTGCCAGCAGTGAAAGGTCTAGCGGGGGCTACGAGCAGTACTTC.

The chain recombines TRBV6-5 with TRBJ2-1; D remains unclear. Between the trimmed V and J ends, which lost 0 bases and 8 bases, there was a span of 11 bases. The CDR3 loop spans 14 amino acids. The V gene's germline CDR1 is MNHEY and CDR2 SVGAGI. The chain's CDR3 is CASSYSTGSDEQFF. The CDR3, as DNA: TGTGCCAGCAGTTACTCGACCGGGTCGGATGAGCAGTTCTTC.

The chain has TRBV9 and TRBJ2-3, with D hard to call. The CDR3 contains 14 residues. Germline loops: CDR1 SGDLS, CDR2 YYNGEE. The germline V and J ends were trimmed by 0 bases and 1 base, with 6 bases remaining between them. The CDR3 loop reads CASSVAPRTDTQYF. The CDR3 nucleotides read TGTGCCAGCAGCGTAGCTCCCCGCACAGATACGCAGTATTTT.

The chain has TRBV9 and TRBJ2-3, with 7 bases matching TRBD2. V lost 4 bases, J lost 1 base, and 18 bases stayed unmatched. Germline CDR1 and CDR2: SGDLS and YYNGEE. CDR3 length: 19 residues. Here the CDR3 DNA reads TGTGCCAGCAGCCACCGGGAGCGGGAAATGGTATGGGGCACAGATACGCAGTATTTT. Protein: CASSHREREMVWGTDTQYF.

The gene calls are TRBV11-2 and TRBJ2-3; D is tentatively TRBD1 or TRBD2 (6 bases each). This CDR3 is built from 15 residues. Germline V gives CDR1 SGHAT, CDR2 FQNNGV. The V end lost 3 bases, the J end lost 0 bases, and 10 bases lay between the germline ends. CDR3 sequence: CASSLGAGSTDTQYF. The CDR3 DNA sequence: TGTGCCAGCAGCTTGGGGGCGGGGAGCACAGATACGCAGTATTTT. Full variable domain (rest looked up from reference TRBV11-2 and TRBJ2-3): EAGVAQSPRYKIIEKRQSVAFWCNPISGHATLYWYQQILGQGPKLLIQFQNNGVVDDSQLPKDRFSAERLKGVDSTLKIQPAKLEDSAVYLCASSLGAGSTDTQYFGPGTRLTVL.

The V and J genes are TRBV27 and TRBJ2-3, with D hard to call. The CDR3 has 13 residues. Trimming took 0 bases from V and 10 from J, leaving 11 bases between them. Germline lookup yields CDR1 MNHEY and CDR2 SMNVEV (reference sequence). This CDR3 is CASSLSVGKAQYF. The CDR3, as DNA: TGTGCCAGCAGTTTATCGGTAGGGAAGGCGCAGTATTTT.

The chain links TRBV29-1 to TRBJ2-1; D might be TRBD2 (6 bases). V shed 7 bases and J shed 9 bases, with 22 bases lying between them. This CDR3 spans 14 amino acids. CDR1 is SQVTM and CDR2 is ANQGSEA in the germline V gene. In DNA, the CDR3 is TGCAGCGCATATCACTGGACTATATTGGGTGAGCAGTTCTTC. It translates to CSAYHWTILGEQFF.

V gene TRBV7-9 combines with J gene TRBJ2-2, with D perhaps assigned TRBD1 or TRBD2 (6 bases each). V was shortened by 1 base and J by 5 bases, with 11 bases between the two germline ends. The CDR3 is 15 residues long. Per germline, CDR1 SEHNR and CDR2 FQNEAQ (reference sequence). Here the CDR3 reads CASSLVQGGTGELFF. CDR3 nucleotides: TGTGCCAGCAGCTTAGTACAGGGAGGTACCGGGGAGCTGTTTTTT.

This clone was seen a single time. The rearrangement joins TRBV27 to TRBJ2-7; the match to TRBD2 covers 10 bases. The germline gives CDR1 MNHEY, CDR2 SMNVEV (reference sequence). The CDR3 has 16 residues. Trimming removed 6 bases from V and 2 bases from J; junction bases left unmatched: 10. CDR3 residues: CASSSLIAGGPYEQYF. CDR3 nucleotides: TGTGCCAGCAGCTCCCTCATAGCGGGAGGCCCCTACGAGCAGTACTTC.

Remarks on this clone: The same CDR3 arises from other DNA sequences in this sample as well. The gene calls are TRBV4-1 and TRBJ1-4; D uncertain. The germline gives CDR1 MGHRA, CDR2 YSYEKL. Trimming took 0 bases from V and 2 from J, leaving 4 bases between them. The CDR3 spans 14 residues. The chain's CDR3 is CASSQDRTNEKLFF. CDR3 nucleotide sequence: TGCGCCAGCAGCCAAGATCGGACTAATGAAAAACTGTTTTTT.

CDR3 sequence reads: CASSLGFADSSYEQYF. CDR3 in DNA: TGTGCCAGCAGCTTAGGGTTTGCGGACAGCTCCTACGAGCAGTACTTC. The chain links TRBV7-2 to TRBJ2-7; a weak D match, TRBD1 (6 bases). The CDR3 totals 16 residues. Trimming took off 1 base at V and 0 bases at J, with 13 bases between the two ends. In germline, CDR1 is SGHTA, CDR2 FQGNSA. Complete variable domain (other parts from reference TRBV7-2 and TRBJ2-7): GAGVSQSPSNKVTEKGKDVELRCDPISGHTALYWYRQSLGQGLEFLIYFQGNSAPDKSGLPSDRFSAERTGGSVSTLTIQRTQQEDSAVYLCASSLGFADSSYEQYFGPGTRLTVT.

J is TRBJ2-5 and V is TRBV23-1; tentatively, D is TRBD1 (6 bases). TRBV23-1 has ORF status, its function being uncertain. CDR3 length equals 14 residues. V lost 4 bases and J 2 bases, leaving 11 bases between the germline ends. Written as DNA, the CDR3 is TGCGCCAGCAGTCGCAGGGGATCGCAAGAGACCCAGTACTTC. It is translated as CASSRRGSQETQYF.

The rearrangement links TRBV5-5 to TRBJ2-5; unclear D gene. V lost 4 bases to trimming and J lost 5 bases, with 12 bases between them. The CDR3 is made up of 13 amino acids. Germline V gene sequence: CDR1 SGHKS, CDR2 YYEKEE (reference sequence). CDR3 in DNA: TGTGCCAGCAGCCCACAAGCGAGGGAGACCCAGTACTTC. This sequence encodes CASSPQARETQYF.

This rearrangement joins TRBV25-1 to TRBJ1-4; D ambiguous. The CDR3 covers 16 residues. Trimming left V 3 bases short and J 8 bases short, with 19 bases between. The germline V gene encodes CDR1 MGHDK and CDR2 SYGVNS. CDR3 in amino acids: CASSDPRTAAGEKLFF. The CDR3 DNA reads as TGTGCCAGCAGTGACCCCCGGACGGCGGCGGGAGAAAAACTGTTTTTT.

The chain has TRBV18 and TRBJ1-3; no definite D call. This CDR3 is 17 amino acids long. V was pared by 2 bases and J by 0 bases, with 14 bases between. Germline V gene data show CDR1 as KGHSH and CDR2 as LQKENI. The CDR3 sequence: CASSPVRVPSSGNTIYF. DNA of the CDR3: TGTGCCAGCTCACCAGTACGGGTCCCTAGCTCTGGAAACACCATATATTTT. The full variable domain, rest sourced from reference TRBV18 and TRBJ1-3, is NAGVMQNPRHLVRRRGQEARLRCSPMKGHSHVYWYRQLPEEGLKFMVYLQKENIIDESGMPKERFSAEFPKEGPSILRIQQVVRGDSAAYFCASSPVRVPSSGNTIYFGEGSWLTVV.